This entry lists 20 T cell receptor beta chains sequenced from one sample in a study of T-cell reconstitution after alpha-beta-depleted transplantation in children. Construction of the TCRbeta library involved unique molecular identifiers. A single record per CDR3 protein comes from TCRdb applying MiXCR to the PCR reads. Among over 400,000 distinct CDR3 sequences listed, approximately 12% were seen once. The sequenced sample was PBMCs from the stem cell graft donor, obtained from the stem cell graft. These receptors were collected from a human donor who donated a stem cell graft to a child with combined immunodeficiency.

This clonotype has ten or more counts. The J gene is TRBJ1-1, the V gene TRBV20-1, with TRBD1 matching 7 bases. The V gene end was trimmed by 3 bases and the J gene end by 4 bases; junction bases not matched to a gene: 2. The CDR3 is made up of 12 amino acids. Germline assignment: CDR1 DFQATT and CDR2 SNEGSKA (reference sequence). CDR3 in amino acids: CSARQGVTEAFF. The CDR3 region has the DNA TGCAGTGCTAGGCAGGGGGTCACTGAAGCTTTCTTT.

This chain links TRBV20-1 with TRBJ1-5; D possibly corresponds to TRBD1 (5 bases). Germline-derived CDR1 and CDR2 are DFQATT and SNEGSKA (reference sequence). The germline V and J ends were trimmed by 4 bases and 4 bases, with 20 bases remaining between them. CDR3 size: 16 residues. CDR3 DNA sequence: TGCAGTGCTAAGGGAAGGGGTTCCGTGGCAAATCAGCCCCAGCATTTT. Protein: CSAKGRGSVANQPQHF.

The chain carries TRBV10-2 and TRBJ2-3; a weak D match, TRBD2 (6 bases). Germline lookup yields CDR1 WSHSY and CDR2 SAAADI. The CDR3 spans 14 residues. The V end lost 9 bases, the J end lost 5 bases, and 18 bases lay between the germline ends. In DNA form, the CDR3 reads TGCGCCAGTCGGGGCTTGCCGCGGGGAGATACGCAGTATTTT. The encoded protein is CASRGLPRGDTQYF.

CDR3 residues: CASSPTSGQYNEQFF. CDR3 sequence (DNA): TGTGCCAGCAGTCCAACTAGCGGGCAGTACAATGAGCAGTTCTTC. This rearrangement joins TRBV6-1 to TRBJ2-1; 9 nucleotides match TRBD2. The V gene end was trimmed by 5 bases and the J gene end by 4 bases; junction bases not matched to a gene: 6. Germline assignment: CDR1 MNHNS and CDR2 SASEGT. The CDR3 is made up of 15 amino acids.

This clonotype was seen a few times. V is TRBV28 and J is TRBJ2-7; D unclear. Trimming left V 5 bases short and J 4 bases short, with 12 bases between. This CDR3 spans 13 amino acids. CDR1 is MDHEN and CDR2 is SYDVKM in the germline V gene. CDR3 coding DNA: TGTGCCAGCAGTCCACCCGAGTGGTACGAGCAGTACTTC. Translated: CASSPPEWYEQYF.

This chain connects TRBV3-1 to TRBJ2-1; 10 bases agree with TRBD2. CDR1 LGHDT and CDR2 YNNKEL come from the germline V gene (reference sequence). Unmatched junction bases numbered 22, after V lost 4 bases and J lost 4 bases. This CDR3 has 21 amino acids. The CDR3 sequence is CASSPFFAGQGGSGGYNEQFF. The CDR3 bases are TGTGCCAGCAGCCCATTTTTTGCCGGACAGGGCGGTAGCGGGGGGTACAATGAGCAGTTCTTC.

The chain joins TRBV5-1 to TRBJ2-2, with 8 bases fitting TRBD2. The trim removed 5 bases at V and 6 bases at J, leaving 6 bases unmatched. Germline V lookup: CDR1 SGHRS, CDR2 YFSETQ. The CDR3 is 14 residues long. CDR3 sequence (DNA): TGCGCCAGCAGAAAAGCGGGAGCGGCCGGGGAGCTGTTTTTT. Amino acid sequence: CASRKAGAAGELFF. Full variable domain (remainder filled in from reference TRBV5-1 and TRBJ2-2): KAGVTQTPRYLIKTRGQQVTLSCSPISGHRSVSWYQQTPGQGLQFLFEYFSETQRNKGNFPGRFSGRQFSNSRSEMNVSTLELGDSALYLCASRKAGAAGELFFGEGSRLTVL.

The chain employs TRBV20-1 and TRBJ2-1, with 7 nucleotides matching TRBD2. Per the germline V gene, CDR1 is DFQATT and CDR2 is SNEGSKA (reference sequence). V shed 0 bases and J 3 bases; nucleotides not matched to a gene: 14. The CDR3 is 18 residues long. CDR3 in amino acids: CSARDRAGVNVRYNEQFF. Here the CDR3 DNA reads TGCAGTGCTAGAGATAGGGCGGGAGTGAACGTGCGCTACAATGAGCAGTTCTTC.

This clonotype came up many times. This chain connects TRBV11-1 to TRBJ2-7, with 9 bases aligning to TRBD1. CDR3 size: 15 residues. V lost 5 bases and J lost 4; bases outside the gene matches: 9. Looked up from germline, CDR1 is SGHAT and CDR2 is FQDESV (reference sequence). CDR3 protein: CASSPNPGQGYEQYF. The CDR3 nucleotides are TGTGCCAGCAGCCCGAATCCGGGACAGGGATACGAGCAGTACTTC.

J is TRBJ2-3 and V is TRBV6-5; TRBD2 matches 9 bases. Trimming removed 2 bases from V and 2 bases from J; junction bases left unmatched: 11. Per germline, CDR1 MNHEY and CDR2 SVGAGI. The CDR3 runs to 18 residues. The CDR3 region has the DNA TGTGCCAGCAGTTACCGGGGCGTAGGGACTAGCTACACAGATACGCAGTATTTT. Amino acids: CASSYRGVGTSYTDTQYF.

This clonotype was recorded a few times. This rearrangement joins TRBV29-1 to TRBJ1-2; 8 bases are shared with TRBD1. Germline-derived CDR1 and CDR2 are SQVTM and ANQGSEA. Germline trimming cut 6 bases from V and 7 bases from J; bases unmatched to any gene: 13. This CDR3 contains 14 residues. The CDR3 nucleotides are TGCAGCGTGTCCGGGACAGGTGCTGGGGGTGGCTACACCTTC. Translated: CSVSGTGAGGGYTF.

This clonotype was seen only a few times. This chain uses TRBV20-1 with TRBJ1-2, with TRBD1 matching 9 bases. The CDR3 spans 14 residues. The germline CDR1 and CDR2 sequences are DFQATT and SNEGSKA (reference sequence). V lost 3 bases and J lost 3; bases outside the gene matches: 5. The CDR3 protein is CSARGTGTDYGYTF. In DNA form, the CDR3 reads TGCAGTGCTAGGGGGACAGGGACCGACTATGGCTACACCTTC.

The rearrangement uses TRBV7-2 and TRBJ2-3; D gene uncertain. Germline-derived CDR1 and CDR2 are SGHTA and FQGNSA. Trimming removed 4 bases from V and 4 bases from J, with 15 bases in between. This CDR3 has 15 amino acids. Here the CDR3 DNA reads TGTGCCAGCAGCTCCCTGATAGGTAGAGCAGATACGCAGTATTTT. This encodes CASSSLIGRADTQYF.

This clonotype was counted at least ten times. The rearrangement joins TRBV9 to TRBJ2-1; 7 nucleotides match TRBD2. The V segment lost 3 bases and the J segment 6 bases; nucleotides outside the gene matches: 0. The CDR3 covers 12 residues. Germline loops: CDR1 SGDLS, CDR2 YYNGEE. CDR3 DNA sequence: TGTGCCAGCAGCGGGACTAGCAATGAGCAGTTCTTC. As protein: CASSGTSNEQFF.

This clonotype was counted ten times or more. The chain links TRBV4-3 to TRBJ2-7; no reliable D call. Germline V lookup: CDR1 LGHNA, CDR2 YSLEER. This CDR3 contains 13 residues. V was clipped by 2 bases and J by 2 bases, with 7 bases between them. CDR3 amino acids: CASSQFAAYEQYF. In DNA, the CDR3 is TGCGCCAGCAGCCAATTTGCGGCCTACGAGCAGTACTTC.

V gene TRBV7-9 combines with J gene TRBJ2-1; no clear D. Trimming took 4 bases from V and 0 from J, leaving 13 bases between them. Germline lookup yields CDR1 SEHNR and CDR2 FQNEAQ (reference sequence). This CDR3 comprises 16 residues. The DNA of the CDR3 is TGTGCCAGCAGCTCCCGGGTCAGGAGCTCCTACAATGAGCAGTTCTTC. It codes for CASSSRVRSSYNEQFF.

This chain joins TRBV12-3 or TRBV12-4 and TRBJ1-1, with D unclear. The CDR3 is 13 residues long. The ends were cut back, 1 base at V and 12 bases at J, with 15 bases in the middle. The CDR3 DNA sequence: TGTGCCAGCAGTTTAGGAATCCAGCAAGTAACTTTCTTT. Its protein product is CASSLGIQQVTFF.

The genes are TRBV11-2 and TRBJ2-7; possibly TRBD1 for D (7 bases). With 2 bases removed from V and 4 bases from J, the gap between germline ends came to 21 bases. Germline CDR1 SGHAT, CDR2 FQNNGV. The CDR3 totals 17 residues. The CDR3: CASSLIRGARVTYEQYF. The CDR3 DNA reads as TGTGCCAGCAGCTTAATCAGGGGGGCGCGAGTTACGTACGAGCAGTACTTC.

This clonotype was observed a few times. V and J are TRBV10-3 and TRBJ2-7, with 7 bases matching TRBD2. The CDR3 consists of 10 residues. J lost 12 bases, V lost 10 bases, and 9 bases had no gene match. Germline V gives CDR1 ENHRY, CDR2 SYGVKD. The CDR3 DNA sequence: TGTGCCACTTTCGGTGGGGGGGTGTACTTC. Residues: CATFGGGVYF.

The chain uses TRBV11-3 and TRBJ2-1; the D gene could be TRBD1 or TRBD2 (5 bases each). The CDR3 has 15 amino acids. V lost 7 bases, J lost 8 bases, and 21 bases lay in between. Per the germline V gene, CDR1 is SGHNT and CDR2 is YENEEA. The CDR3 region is CASTLMRGPSYEQFF. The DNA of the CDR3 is TGTGCCAGCACCTTGATGAGGGGACCTTCCTATGAGCAGTTCTTC.